Sequencing of this TCR beta chain was carried out in a study of CD8 T cells in ankylosing spondylitis. This clonotype was observed many times. Quantitative barcoded 5'-RACE was used to prepare TCR beta libraries. TCRdb re-derived calls from the 5' RACE reads in MiXCR, one entry per CDR3 protein. This table holds 85,000 to 100,000 distinct CDR3 sequences, roughly 8.3% found once. Germline CDR1 is SGDLS and CDR2 is YYNGEE. Trimming left V 0 bases short and J 0 bases short, with 13 bases between. There are 17 residues in the CDR3. This clonotype was obtained from a male donor with ankylosing spondylitis or in good health (not recorded which). The sample taken for sequencing was blood, either unsorted or a sorted T cell fraction (not recorded which). The rearrangement joins TRBV9 to TRBJ2-1; D is perhaps TRBD2 (5 bases). The CDR3 region is CASSVEGLARSYNEQFF. The CDR3 DNA reads as TGTGCCAGCAGCGTAGAAGGGCTAGCACGCTCCTACAATGAGCAGTTCTTC.